The clone carrying this T cell receptor beta chain appeared a few times. The data are from a study of T cells in Graves' hyperthyroidism and ophthalmopathy. The overall study: Peripheral blood samples were taken at initial diagnosis, prior to any treatment.

TCR beta CDR3 region amplification was performed from RNA transcripts. The TCR CDR3 first-round RT-PCR relied on the HTBI primer set. MiXCR was run by TCRdb on the multiplex PCR reads, yielding one entry per CDR3 protein. The sample consists of roughly 550,000 distinct CDR3 sequences, roughly a sixth of them appearing once. This CDR3 is 13 amino acids long. Deletions cut 8 bases from V and 5 bases from J, with 15 bases between. The germline V gene encodes CDR1 SGHVS and CDR2 FNYEAQ. The sample was blood. The source of this sequence is a woman aged 25 to 45 with Graves' ophthalmopathy. The chain links TRBV7-6 to TRBJ2-5; D possibly uses TRBD1 or TRBD2 (5 bases each). The CDR3 DNA is TGTGCCAGCGGAAACCAGGGCGGGGAGACCCAGTACTTC. Its protein product is CASGNQGGETQYF.